The source of this T cell receptor (beta chain) is a study of T cell therapy after organ transplantation. Broader study findings: Post-therapy reconstitution appeared to include transferred and endogenous clonotypes.

To note about this clone: Its antigen is undetermined.

CDR1 and CDR2 from the germline V gene are MNHNY and SVGAGI (reference sequence). This CDR3 is 14 amino acids long. J was trimmed by 1 base and V by 6 bases; bases with no gene match: 5. Profiling relied on immunoSEQ multiplex PCR, and the TCRdb table lists in-frame clones only, not all of them. This table holds 51,000 or so clones, about 95% found once. Here the sequenced sample was CD8+ T cells from blood, taken before autologous CMV-specific T cell therapy. This chain joins TRBV6-6 and TRBJ1-1; 7 bases are a match to TRBD1. The sequence was collected from a human patient who had received a solid organ transplant and had CMV disease. CDR3 bases: TGTGCCAGCAGCCCCGACAGGGCGAACACTGAAGCTTTCTTT. It yields the protein CASSPDRANTEAFF.